Listed below are T cell receptor beta chains from one sample, sequenced in a study of Ad26.COV2.S vaccination and SARS-CoV-2 variants. Some clones are missing from TCRdb's copy, which holds only in-frame ones; the method was immunoSEQ multiplex PCR. The sample contains fewer than 800,000 clones, about 90% of which appear only once. The specimen was peripheral blood, collected in a trial of Ad26.COV2.S vaccine versus placebo. These receptors were collected from a person aged 18-60 years who received the Ad26.COV2.S COVID-19 vaccine or a placebo. Each CDR3 is given with its conserved first and last residue. A D gene is named only where the DNA matches it firmly. A row's size may be missing; if present it is once, few, many or a size class.

NA	TRBD2	TRBV7-2	TRBJ2-3	TGTGCCAGCAGCCCCCGGACTAGCGACTCAGATACGCAGTATTTT	CASSPRTSDSDTQYF
NA	NA	TRBV13	TRBJ1-1	TGTGCCAGCAGCTTAGACAGGGAGGGCACTGAAGCTTTCTTT	CASSLDREGTEAFF
NA	TRBD1	TRBV6-5	TRBJ1-1	TGTGCTTCTTCGGGACAGGGTCCCACTGAAGCTTTCTTT	CASSGQGPTEAFF
NA	NA	TRBV5-6	TRBJ1-6	TGTGCCAGCAGCTTGGACAGCAGAGATTCACCCCTCCACTTT	CASSLDSRDSPLHF
NA	TRBD2	TRBV5-4	TRBJ2-2	TGTGCCAGCAGCCTCCCGCGGGGGGCGAACACCGGGGAGCTGTTTTTT	CASSLPRGANTGELFF
once	NA	TRBV7-2	TRBJ2-6	TGTGCATCCAGGAACTCTGGGGCCAACGTCCTGACTTTC	CASRNSGANVLTF
NA	NA	TRBV6-5	TRBJ2-7	TGTGCCAGCAGTTACGGAGGGTCGTTGGCCGAGCAGTACTTC	CASSYGGSLAEQYF
few	TRBD2	TRBV6-5	TRBJ2-7	TGTGCCAGCAGTACCCGGGAGGCAGTCCCCTACGAGCAGTACTTC	CASSTREAVPYEQYF
NA	NA	TRBV3-1/TRBV3-2	TRBJ2-1	TGTGCCAGCAGCCAAGATATATCCAGCAATGAGCAGTTCTTC	CASSQDISSNEQFF
NA	NA	TRBV7-2	TRBJ1-2	TGTGCCAGCAGCTTAGAAGGGATTTATGGCTACACCTTC	CASSLEGIYGYTF
NA	NA	TRBV21-1	TRBJ1-1	TGTGCCAGCAGCAAAGGGGAGGGGGCGAACACTGAAGCTTTCTTT	CASSKGEGANTEAFF
NA	TRBD2	TRBV23-1	TRBJ2-7	TGCGCCAGCAGTCTTCTGAACCGGGGGGCCTACGAGCAGTACTTC	CASSLLNRGAYEQYF
NA	NA	TRBV6-5	TRBJ2-7	TGTGCCACCAGATTGGACACCTTCGTCTACGAGCAGTACTTC	CATRLDTFVYEQYF
NA	NA	TRBV7-9	TRBJ1-2	TGTGCCAGCAGCTTAGAGGTCAACTATGGCTACACCTTC	CASSLEVNYGYTF
NA	NA	TRBV7-9	TRBJ2-1	TGTGCCAGCATTATGGGGGGTTTTGCCTACAATGAGCAGTTCTTC	CASIMGGFAYNEQFF
NA	NA	TRBV24-1	TRBJ1-2	TGTGCCACCAGTGATGTTGGACAGCGCTATGGCTACACCTTC	CATSDVGQRYGYTF
NA	TRBD1	TRBV5-6	TRBJ1-2	TGTGCCAGCAGCGACTACAGGGGGATGAGCTATGGCTACACCTTC	CASSDYRGMSYGYTF
NA	NA	TRBV6-1	TRBJ1-2	TGTGCCAGCAGTGAATGGTCAGGCTATGGCTACACCTTC	CASSEWSGYGYTF
NA	NA	TRBV14	TRBJ1-2	TGTGCCAGCAGCCAACACAGGTTATTCAACTATGGCTACACCTTC	CASSQHRLFNYGYTF
NA	TRBD1	TRBV3-1/TRBV3-2	TRBJ1-2	TGTGCCAGCAGCCAAGAGAGGCACAGGGGTGGCTACACCTTC	CASSQERHRGGYTF
NA	NA	TRBV10-3	TRBJ1-5	TGTGCCATCAGTGAGGCAGGTACAGGAGGAAATCAGCCCCAGCATTTT	CAISEAGTGGNQPQHF
NA	NA	TRBV4-2	TRBJ1-4	TGTGCCAGCAGCCAAGTCGGGGGAACTAATGAAAAACTGTTTTTT	CASSQVGGTNEKLFF
few	NA	TRBV30	TRBJ1-5	TGTGCCTGGAGTGTAGGAAGCAATCAGCCCCAGCATTTT	CAWSVGSNQPQHF
NA	NA	TRBV20-1	TRBJ2-3	TGCAGTGCGCGGCTTATAGATACGCAGTATTTT	CSARLIDTQYF
NA	TRBD1	TRBV29-1	TRBJ2-7	TGCAGCGTTGATGGACAGGGGGGCTACGAGCAGTACTTC	CSVDGQGGYEQYF
NA	NA	TRBV19	TRBJ2-2	TGTGCCAGTAGTATGGAGGCGAGCTCCGGGGAGCTGTTTTTT	CASSMEASSGELFF
NA	NA	TRBV19	TRBJ1-5	TGTGCCAGTAACACGGGAAATAGCAATCAGCCCCAGCATTTT	CASNTGNSNQPQHF
NA	NA	TRBV15	TRBJ2-7	TGTGCCACCACCCAGGGGGGCCCCTACGAGCAGTACTTC	CATTQGGPYEQYF
NA	NA	TRBV11-2	TRBJ1-6	TGTGCCAGCAGCTTAGGGGCAATTTGGAGGTATAATTCACCCCTCCACTTT	CASSLGAIWRYNSPLHF
NA	NA	TRBV2	TRBJ1-5	TGTGCCAGCAGTGAAGCGGGGGGCGCGTATCAGCCCCAGCATTTT	CASSEAGGAYQPQHF
once	NA	TRBV7-2	TRBJ2-1	TGTGCCAGCAGGTTCGGAGGGCTTTTCTCCTACAATGAGCAGTTCTTC	CASRFGGLFSYNEQFF
NA	NA	TRBV11-2	TRBJ1-3	TGTGCCAGCAGCTTATTCGGGGTCGCCCTCTCTGGAAACACCATATATTTT	CASSLFGVALSGNTIYF
NA	NA	TRBV29-1	TRBJ2-7	TGCAGCGTTGGGGGGGCTCTTGCCTACGAGCAGTACTTC	CSVGGALAYEQYF
NA	TRBD2	TRBV7-9	TRBJ2-1	TGTGCCAGCAGCCTGACTAGCGGGGCCTACAATGAGCAGTTCTTC	CASSLTSGAYNEQFF
NA	NA	TRBV5-1	TRBJ2-5	TGCGCCAGCAGCCGTCGCGGGACATACCAAGAGACCCAGTACTTC	CASSRRGTYQETQYF
NA	NA	TRBV7-3	TRBJ2-2	TGTGCCAGCAGCTCCCGGGACAGATATGGGACTAGAATAAACACCGGGGAGCTGTTTTTT	CASSSRDRYGTRINTGELFF
NA	TRBD2	TRBV2	TRBJ2-5	TGTGCCAGCGGGCGGGGGGGTCTGCCTGAGACCCAGTACTTC	CASGRGGLPETQYF
NA	NA	TRBV11-2	TRBJ1-1	TGTGCCAGCAGCTTTCGCCAGGGCCATGCGAACACTGAAGCTTTCTTT	CASSFRQGHANTEAFF
NA	NA	TRBV30	TRBJ2-1	TGTGCCTGGAGTGTGAGGATCCAATCCTACAATGAGCAGTTCTTC	CAWSVRIQSYNEQFF
once	TRBD1	TRBV30	TRBJ1-3	TGTGCCTGGAGTGGCAGGGGACAGGGACCTGGAAACACCATATATTTT	CAWSGRGQGPGNTIYF
NA	TRBD1	TRBV6-6	TRBJ2-5	TGTGCCAGCAGTAGACAGGGGGCGGGGGAGACCCAGTACTTC	CASSRQGAGETQYF
NA	NA	TRBV5-1	TRBJ1-1	TGCGCCAGCAGCTTGGGGGGAAACCCTAACACTGAAGCTTTCTTT	CASSLGGNPNTEAFF
NA	NA	TRBV24-1	TRBJ2-7	TGTGCCACCAGTGATCCCGGGACACCTCCCGAGCAGTACTTC	CATSDPGTPPEQYF
NA	NA	TRBV5-1	TRBJ2-7	TGCGCCAGCAGCCCCCAAACGACTAGTAACGAGCAGTACTTC	CASSPQTTSNEQYF
NA	TRBD1	TRBV7-9	TRBJ1-1	TGTGCCAGCAGCTCCGGGACAGTTAACACTGAAGCTTTCTTT	CASSSGTVNTEAFF
NA	NA	TRBV6-5	TRBJ1-6	TGTGCCAGCAGACGATTCCTAGCAGAACCCCTCCACTTT	CASRRFLAEPLHF
many	TRBD2	TRBV19	TRBJ2-2	TGTGCCAGTAGACTAGCGGGAGGCCTTCGTACCGGGGAGCTGTTTTTT	CASRLAGGLRTGELFF